This T cell receptor (beta chain) was recorded in a study of blood T cell repertoires in COVID-19. Germline CDR1 and CDR2: ENHRY and SYGVKD. There are 14 residues in the CDR3. Trimming stripped 2 bases from V and 6 bases from J, with 12 bases between. Clones were read by immunoSEQ multiplex PCR, and TCRdb kept only the in-frame ones, dropping some. In the table there are roughly 70,000 clones, about 85% of which are singletons. The chain uses TRBV10-3 and TRBJ2-3; D gene uncertain. The TCR was taken from a man between 65 and 79 years old with active COVID-19. Sequenced material: peripheral blood. This CDR3 is CAISEDQVGDTQYF. DNA of the CDR3: TGTGCCATCAGTGAGGACCAGGTTGGGGATACGCAGTATTTT.